The count of the clone carrying this TCR beta chain is one. The antigen remains unidentified. The table came from immunoSEQ multiplex PCR; TCRdb's copy has only in-frame clones and leaves some out. This table has 150,000 to 200,000 clones, 84% appearing once. The validation cohort, a group of 120 subjects, included the donors and was separate from the approximately 670-subject first cohort. This entry is derived from a study of cytomegalovirus exposure and HLA in healthy donors. The CDR3 totals 15 residues. V was trimmed by 2 bases and J by 2 bases, leaving 13 bases between them. Germline CDR1 and CDR2: MNHEY and SMNVEV (reference sequence). Study results and caveats: The classifier reportedly diagnosed cytomegalovirus status with high specificity and sensitivity. Researchers catalogued roughly 170 TCR beta chains as cytomegalovirus-associated. Rarity characterized most TCR sequences, yet some public TCRs appeared in many donors.

V is TRBV27 and J is TRBJ2-7; possibly TRBD1 for D (6 bases). The sequence derives from a man aged 25-45 years in good health and CMV-seropositive. Source material: PBMCs. The CDR3 coding sequence is TGTGCCAGCAGTTTAGGGGGCGTCCTGACCTACGAGCAGTACTTC. Protein product: CASSLGGVLTYEQYF.